One sample yielded the 4 T cell receptor beta chains listed below, sequenced in a study of vaccination effects on CD4 cells after COVID-19. CD4+ T cells specific for antigen were expanded with viral peptide pools by the ViraFEST assay before sequencing. Following culture for roughly 10 days, CD4+ T cells were isolated. The cohort was immunized with two doses of either the BNT162b2 or mRNA-1273 vaccine. Repertoires were generated with immunoSEQ multiplex PCR, while TCRdb's copy carries only in-frame clones and drops some. This table holds fewer than 25,000 clones, 60% to 85% found once. These receptors' antigens are unknown. The sequences come from CD4+ T cells from PBMCs cultured with HCoV-NL63 spike peptides, collected after COVID-19 vaccination. The receptors stem from a human donor who received a COVID-19 vaccine.

The V call is TRBV11-2, the J call TRBJ2-5; 9 nucleotides align to TRBD2. The germline V gene has CDR1 SGHAT and CDR2 FQNNGV. Losses at the gene ends were 6 bases for V and 3 bases for J; bases not matched to a gene: 8. The CDR3 is 15 residues long. CDR3 nucleotide sequence: TGTGCCAGCAGTCCCGGGGCGGGGGGGAAAGAGACCCAGTACTTC. Its translation: CASSPGAGGKETQYF.

The chain recombines TRBV25-1 with TRBJ2-7; no clear D. The germline V gene encodes CDR1 MGHDK and CDR2 SYGVNS. This CDR3 is 14 amino acids long. Between the trimmed V and J ends, which lost 1 base and 0 bases, there was a span of 7 bases. CDR3 DNA: TGTGCCAGCAGTGAATTCGCTAGCTCCTACGAGCAGTACTTC. Translated: CASSEFASSYEQYF.

The chain employs TRBV7-8 and TRBJ2-3; 7 nucleotides agree with TRBD1. The CDR3 is 16 residues long. Germline trimming cut 4 bases from V and 2 bases from J; bases unmatched to any gene: 9. The germline V gene has CDR1 SGHVS and CDR2 FQNEAQ. CDR3 coding DNA: TGTGCCAGCAGCTCAGGGGGACAGATCATCACAGATACGCAGTATTTT. Its protein is CASSSGGQIITDTQYF.

The chain employs TRBV5-4 and TRBJ1-3, with 8 positions matching TRBD1. After removal of 0 bases from V and 0 bases from J, the junction contained 8 bases not matched to a gene. From germline, CDR1 is SGHNT and CDR2 YYREEE (reference sequence). This CDR3 is 18 amino acids long. This chain's CDR3 is CASSLGGQASSSGNTIYF. The CDR3 DNA sequence: TGTGCCAGCAGCTTGGGGGGACAGGCATCCTCCTCTGGAAACACCATATATTTT.